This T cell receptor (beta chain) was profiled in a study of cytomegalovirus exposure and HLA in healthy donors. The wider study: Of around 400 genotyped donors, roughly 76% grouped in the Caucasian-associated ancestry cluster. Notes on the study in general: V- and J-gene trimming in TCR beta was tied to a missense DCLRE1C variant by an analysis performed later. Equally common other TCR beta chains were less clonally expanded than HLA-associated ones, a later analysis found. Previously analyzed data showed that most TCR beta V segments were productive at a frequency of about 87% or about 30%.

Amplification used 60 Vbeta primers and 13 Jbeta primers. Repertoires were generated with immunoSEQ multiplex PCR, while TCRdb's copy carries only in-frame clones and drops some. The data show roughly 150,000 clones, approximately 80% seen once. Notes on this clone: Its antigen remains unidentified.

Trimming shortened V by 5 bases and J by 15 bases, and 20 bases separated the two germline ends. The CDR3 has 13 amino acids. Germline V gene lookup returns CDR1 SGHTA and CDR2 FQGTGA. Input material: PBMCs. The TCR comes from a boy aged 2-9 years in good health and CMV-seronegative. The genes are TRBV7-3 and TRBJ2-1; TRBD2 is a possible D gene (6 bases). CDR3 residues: CASSPPPLAARFF. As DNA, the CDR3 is TGTGCCAGCAGCCCCCCCCCGTTAGCGGCTAGGTTCTTC.